This T cell receptor beta chain was identified during a study of T cells after yellow fever vaccination. Study overall: Researchers used SMART-Seq v4 Ultra Low Input to prepare fractions that had low cell numbers. Whole-study results and caveats: The secondary response peaked faster, at day 5 versus 15, but was weaker.

Germline-derived CDR1 and CDR2 are SGHRS and YFSETQ. This CDR3 spans 13 amino acids. Trimming left V 2 bases short and J 5 bases short, with 7 bases between. With regard to this clonotype: Antigen: not known.

The authors made TCR cDNA by 5'RACE template switching, adding a universal primer site and UMIs. Each CDR3 protein gets one entry after TCRdb re-called the 5' RACE reads with MiXCR. The sample shows 300,000 to 350,000 distinct CDR3 sequences, under 5% of them seen only once. The sample in question was PBMCs, obtained 5 days after the yellow fever booster vaccination. The sequence came from a man between 18 and 35 years old who received the YFV17D yellow fever vaccine. V usage is TRBV5-1 and J usage is TRBJ1-4; D unresolved. This CDR3 reads CASSLIQNEKLFF. The CDR3 region has the DNA TGCGCCAGCAGCTTAATCCAGAATGAAAAACTGTTTTTT.